This T cell receptor (beta chain) stems from a study of T-cell reconstitution after alpha-beta-depleted transplantation in children listed by TCRdb under 2016. Broadly, across the study: The study quantitatively tracked T-cell immune reconstitution after TCRalphabeta/CD19-depleted allogeneic hematopoietic cell transplantation in children using TCR repertoire profiling.

Regarding this clonotype: Its cognate antigen has yet to be identified. A much larger clone is a single base away; this may be a read error.

Reading from cysteine to phenylalanine, the CDR3 counts 15 amino acids. Only the CDR3 portion is preserved as DNA: 45 bases, with reading frame beginning at the first base. CDR1 and CDR2, looked up from the germline V gene, are SGHAT and FQNNGV. The method was PCR. The instrument was an Illumina HiSeq 2500. TCR library preparation used molecular barcoding, with unique molecular identifiers applied to normalize quantification of the TCRbeta repertoire. TCRdb reprocessing: public reads trimmed at Q25 with fastp, clones called with MiXCR, in-frame beta chains kept. Every CDR3 protein is listed once, alongside the most common genes and DNA of its rows. The sample contains 75,000 to 100,000 distinct CDR3 sequences, 7% to 10% of them found a single time. The biggest ten clones account for about 7% of the sample.

The sequencing here drew on PBMCs from the stem cell graft donor, taken from the stem cell graft. The TCR was taken from a human donor who donated a stem cell graft to a child with congenital amegakaryocytic thrombocytopenia. Recombination linked TRBV11-2 to TRBJ2-6; the best D guess is TRBD1, with 5 bases matching. The CDR3: CASSLGISGANGLTF. Here is the DNA: TGTGCCAGCAGCTTAGGTATCTCTGGGGCCAACGGCCTGACTTTC.